Reported below is one T cell receptor (beta chain). The sample holds one count of this clonotype. Its antigen has not been determined. Sequence at one end of the junction differs from germline and may be a read error. In the germline V gene (reference sequence), CDR1 corresponds to SEHNR and CDR2 to FQNEAQ. The CDR3 goes from the cysteine to the phenylalanine over 15 residues. CDR3 DNA only is kept here, 45 bases in frame from base 1. In the ophthalmopathy patients, disease was moderately to severely active, with a Clinical Activity Score of 3 or more, a NOSPECS grade of 4 or more, and a duration of less than 3 months. Patients with uncontrolled infections, other autoimmune diseases, pregnancy or lactation were excluded. Diagnoses were established on the basis of clinical symptoms, serum thyroxine and TRAb, thyroid ultrasound, and orbital computed tomography. PBMCs were isolated from approximately 10 ml of fresh peripheral blood by Ficoll-Paque density gradient centrifugation. Total RNA was extracted using Trizol reagent, and RNA quality was assessed on an Agilent 2100 Bioanalyzer.

The sample originates from a study of T cells in Graves' hyperthyroidism and ophthalmopathy (dated by TCRdb to the late 2010s). At the level of the whole study: Peripheral blood samples were taken at the time of initial diagnosis, prior to any treatment. An independent validation cohort of 18 to 20 hyperthyroidism patients and about 16 patients who later progressed to ophthalmopathy tested prospective prediction of ophthalmopathy. Thyroid tissue and blood T-cell repertoires from about six Graves' hyperthyroidism patients were also compared in the study. TCR V-J signatures able to tell the groups apart were searched for in a discovery cohort of approximately 95 patients, of whom fewer than 45 had Graves' ophthalmopathy and around 56 had stable Graves' hyperthyroidism. TCR Vbeta CDR3 sequencing of 130 to 150 peripheral blood samples (43 ophthalmopathy, 75 to 80 hyperthyroidism and approximately 17 progressor patients) is reported in the paper. The approximately 95 discovery patients were divided at random into training and test sets in a 7:3 ratio. Once sampling was done, hyperthyroidism patients were given methimazole at a starting dose of 30 mg daily, whereas ophthalmopathy patients were given high-dose intravenous methylprednisolone. General findings and caveats noted by the study authors: Most expanded thyroid clonotypes (frequency above 0.001) were also detected in blood, suggesting blood repertoires may reflect thyroid immune responses. In validation, the model predicted progression to ophthalmopathy with approximately 69% sensitivity and over 72% specificity, a median of 6.5 months before onset. No statistical method was used to set the sample size in advance, and investigators knew the group allocation. In cross-validation, a model built on a 13 V-J signature told ophthalmopathy apart from stable hyperthyroidism with under 90% sensitivity and around 84% specificity, and in testing the same model reached 80%/75%.

TCR beta CDR3 regions were amplified from RNA transcripts. For the first round of RT-PCR on the TCR CDR3, the HTBI primer set was used together with the Qiagen OneStep RT-PCR kit. A second multiplex PCR round built the libraries, followed by size selection and purification. Sequencing of the libraries was done on an Illumina HiSeq2000 using paired-end 100 bp reads. For the original study's pipeline: SOAPnuke was used to process the raw data, with reads discarded if the reads contained adapters or uncalled bases, had a mean Phred below 15, or lacked an exact constant-primer or identifier match. High-quality paired reads were merged using COPE v1.2.5, and each unique nucleotide sequence was defined as a clonotype. MiTCR v1.1 was used to align the clonotypes against IMGT TRBV, TRBD and TRBJ reference segments. The analysis included only V-J combinations with a frequency above 0.0001, which together covered approximately 99% of the repertoires. The TCS score was defined as the ratio of F50 (clonal expansion) to E x V (chaos), calculated using BLOSUM62-based TCRdist between CDR3 peptides within each V-J. Welch's t-statistics and random forest reduced around 510 V-J features to fewer than 15, which were used in a naive Bayes classifier (R e1071). The public reads were reanalyzed by TCRdb: fastp trimming at Q25, MiXCR alignment, in-frame beta chains only. Entries are consolidated by CDR3 protein sequence, retaining the most common genes and DNA. TCRdb assigned the V and J calls; the authors' analysis was not used. This sample holds hundreds of thousands of distinct CDR3 sequences; 20% to 25% were observed only once. The top ten clonotypes cover 45% to 55% of the sample.

The chain joins TRBV7-9 to TRBJ1-1, with 7 bases aligning to TRBD1. The TCR was taken from a woman aged 70-85 years with Graves' ophthalmopathy. Sequenced input: blood. The CDR3 region: CASSQEKTGFFEAFF. The sequenced DNA is TGCGCCAGCAGCCAGGAAAAGACAGGGTTTTTTGAAGCTTTCTTT.